This T cell receptor (beta chain) is drawn from a study of shared clonotypes between healthy human individuals. About the research overall: Each donor's CD8 memory used one plate, CD8 naive two, each CD4 subset three.

Germline loops: CDR1 MNHEY, CDR2 SMNVEV (reference sequence). The CDR3 extends over 15 amino acids. With 3 bases removed from V and 5 bases from J, the gap between germline ends came to 14 bases. In regard to this clone: The antigen is unknown.

The assay was immunoSEQ multiplex PCR, and TCRdb's table has in-frame clones only and misses some. The top ten clones hold over 0.09% of a sample with hundreds of thousands of clones, 95% of them seen once. Overall study findings and caveats: In having few donors, the study represented limited genetic and exposure-history diversity.

Naive CD8 isolation took CD45RO-negative cells positively selected for CCR7 and excluded terminally differentiated effector memory CD45RA+ cells. This rearrangement joins TRBV27 to TRBJ2-1; D gene ambiguous. The clonotype was recovered from a woman in her 30s in good health. The specimen sequenced was naive CD8+ T cells sorted from blood. The CDR3 spells CASSFGFGWNNEQFF. DNA of the CDR3: TGTGCCAGCAGTTTTGGCTTCGGGTGGAACAATGAGCAGTTCTTC.